The text below deals with one T cell receptor (beta chain). The sample originates from a study of CD8+CD57+ T cells in acquired aplastic anemia. The germline CDR1 and CDR2 sequences are LGHDT and YNNKEL (reference sequence). The CDR3 covers 16 residues. V shed 0 bases and J shed 3 bases, with 14 bases lying between them. Genomic DNA was employed as the template in profiling TCR beta VDJ and CDR3. From the reads, TCRdb called clonotypes with MiXCR, one entry per CDR3 protein. The table includes 130,000 or so distinct CDR3 sequences, around 41% detected once. The chain employs TRBV3-1 and TRBJ1-1, with D unclear. This receptor was identified in a human donor in good health, serving as a control. Sequences were obtained from sorted CD4+, CD8+, or CD8+CD57+ T cells (not recorded which) from PBMCs. The CDR3 DNA is TGTGCCAGCAGCCAAGATGGGAGGGTTTCGCACACTGAAGCTTTCTTT. Its protein product is CASSQDGRVSHTEAFF.